The source of this T cell receptor (beta chain) is a study of T-cell reconstitution after alpha-beta-depleted transplantation in children. Study-level results: Once a year had passed after transplant, T-cell counts and diversity came mostly from newly produced T cells.

In regard to this clonotype: Its antigen is still unknown.

The germline V gene has CDR1 SGHRS and CDR2 YFSETQ. The CDR3 is 14 amino acids. Trimming removed 4 bases from V and 9 bases from J; junction bases left unmatched: 6. Using unique molecular identifiers, the investigators prepared the TCRbeta library. TCRdb called the PCR reads again in MiXCR, with one record for every CDR3 protein. The table has some 450,000 distinct CDR3 sequences, roughly two fifths seen once. This receptor was obtained from a girl aged 2 to 9 with aplastic anemia, due to receive a stem cell transplant. The chain couples TRBV5-1 to TRBJ2-3; 12 nucleotides line up with TRBD2. The sequencing here drew on PBMCs, taken before TCRalphabeta/CD19-depleted stem cell transplant. The CDR3 spells CASSETSGGFTQYF. CDR3 nucleotides: TGCGCCAGCAGCGAGACTAGCGGGGGTTTCACGCAGTATTTT.